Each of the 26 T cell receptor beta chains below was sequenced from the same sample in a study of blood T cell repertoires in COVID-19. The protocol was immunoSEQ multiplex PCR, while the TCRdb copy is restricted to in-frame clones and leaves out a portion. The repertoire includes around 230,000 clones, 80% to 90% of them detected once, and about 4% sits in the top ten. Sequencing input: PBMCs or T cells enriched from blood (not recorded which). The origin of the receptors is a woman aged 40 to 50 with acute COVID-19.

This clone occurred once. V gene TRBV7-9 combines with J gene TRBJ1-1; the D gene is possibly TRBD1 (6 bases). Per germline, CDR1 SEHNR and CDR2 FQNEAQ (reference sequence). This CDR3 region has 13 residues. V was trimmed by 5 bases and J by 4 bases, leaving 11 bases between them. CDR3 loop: CASSLGQITEAFF. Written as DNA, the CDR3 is TGTGCCAGCAGCCTTGGACAGATCACTGAAGCTTTCTTT.

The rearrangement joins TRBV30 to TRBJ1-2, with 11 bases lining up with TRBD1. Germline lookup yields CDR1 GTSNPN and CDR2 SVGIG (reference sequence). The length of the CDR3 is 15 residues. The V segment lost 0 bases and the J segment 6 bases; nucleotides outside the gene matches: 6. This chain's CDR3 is CAWSVRTGGYDGYTF. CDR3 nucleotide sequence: TGTGCCTGGAGTGTCCGGACAGGGGGCTATGATGGCTACACCTTC.

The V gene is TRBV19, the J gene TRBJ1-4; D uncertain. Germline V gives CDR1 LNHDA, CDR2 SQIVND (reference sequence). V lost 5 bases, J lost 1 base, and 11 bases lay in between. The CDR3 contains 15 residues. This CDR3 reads CASSLRSLTNEKLFF. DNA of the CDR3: TGTGCCAGTAGTCTCCGGTCCCTAACTAATGAAAAACTGTTTTTT.

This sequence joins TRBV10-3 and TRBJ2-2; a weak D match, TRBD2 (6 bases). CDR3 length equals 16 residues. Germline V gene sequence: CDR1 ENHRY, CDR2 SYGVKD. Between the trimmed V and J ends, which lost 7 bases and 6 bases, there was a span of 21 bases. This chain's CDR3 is CAIKSRGWSVSGELFF. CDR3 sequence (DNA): TGTGCCATCAAGTCCCGGGGGTGGTCTGTGTCCGGGGAGCTGTTTTTT.

The CDR3 nucleotides read TGCGCCAGCAGCCATCCGAAACAGGGGTTGTGGGAAAAACTGTTTTTT. Translating it yields CASSHPKQGLWEKLFF. The V and J genes are TRBV4-1 and TRBJ1-4; TRBD1 matches at 7 bases. The length of the CDR3 is 16 residues. Germline-derived CDR1 and CDR2 are MGHRA and YSYEKL. With 3 bases clipped from V and 8 bases from J, the junction kept 12 bases outside the gene matches.

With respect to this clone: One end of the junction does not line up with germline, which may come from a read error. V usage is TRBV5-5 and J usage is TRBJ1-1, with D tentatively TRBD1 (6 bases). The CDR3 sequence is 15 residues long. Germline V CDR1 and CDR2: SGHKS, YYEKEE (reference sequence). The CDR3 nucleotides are TGTGCCAGCAGGTTGGGACACCCTATGAACACTGAAGCTTTCTTT. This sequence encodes CASRLGHPMNTEAFF.

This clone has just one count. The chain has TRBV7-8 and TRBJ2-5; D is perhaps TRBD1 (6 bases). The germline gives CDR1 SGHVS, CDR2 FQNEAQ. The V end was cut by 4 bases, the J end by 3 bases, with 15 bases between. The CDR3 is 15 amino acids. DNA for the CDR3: TGTGCCAGCAGCTCCACCGAAAACAGGGAAGAGACCCAGTACTTC. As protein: CASSSTENREETQYF.

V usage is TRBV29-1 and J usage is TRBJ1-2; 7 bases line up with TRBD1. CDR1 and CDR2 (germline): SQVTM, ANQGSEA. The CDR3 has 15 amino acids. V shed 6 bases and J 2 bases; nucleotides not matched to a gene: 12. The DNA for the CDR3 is TGCAGCGTCCCTTTGTTTGGGACAGCCAACTATGGCTACACCTTC. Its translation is CSVPLFGTANYGYTF.

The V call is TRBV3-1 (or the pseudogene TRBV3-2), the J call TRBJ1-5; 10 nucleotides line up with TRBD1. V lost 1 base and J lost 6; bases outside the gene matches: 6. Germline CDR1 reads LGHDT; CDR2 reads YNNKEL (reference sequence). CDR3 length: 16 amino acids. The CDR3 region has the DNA TGTGCCAGCAGCCAAGGGACAGGGGGATACTCTCAGCCCCAGCATTTT. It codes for CASSQGTGGYSQPQHF.

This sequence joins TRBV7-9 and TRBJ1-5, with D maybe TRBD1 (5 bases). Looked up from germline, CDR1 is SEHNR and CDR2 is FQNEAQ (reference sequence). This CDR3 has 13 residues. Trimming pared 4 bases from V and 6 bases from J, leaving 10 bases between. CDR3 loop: CASSSGGSQPQHF. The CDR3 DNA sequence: TGTGCCAGCAGCTCCGGGGGGTCTCAGCCCCAGCATTTT.

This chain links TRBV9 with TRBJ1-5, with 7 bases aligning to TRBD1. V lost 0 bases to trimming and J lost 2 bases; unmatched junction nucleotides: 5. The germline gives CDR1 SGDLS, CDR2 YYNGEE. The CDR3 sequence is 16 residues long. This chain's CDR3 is CASSVGGGGGNQPQHF. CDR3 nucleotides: TGTGCCAGCAGCGTAGGAGGGGGCGGCGGCAATCAGCCCCAGCATTTT.

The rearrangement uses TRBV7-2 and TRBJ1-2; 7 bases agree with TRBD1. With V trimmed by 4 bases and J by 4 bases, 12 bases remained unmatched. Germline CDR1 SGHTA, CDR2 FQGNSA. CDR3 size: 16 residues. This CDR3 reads CASSSVTAGQRYGYTF. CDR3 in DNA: TGTGCCAGCAGCTCCGTTACGGCGGGACAGCGCTATGGCTACACCTTC.

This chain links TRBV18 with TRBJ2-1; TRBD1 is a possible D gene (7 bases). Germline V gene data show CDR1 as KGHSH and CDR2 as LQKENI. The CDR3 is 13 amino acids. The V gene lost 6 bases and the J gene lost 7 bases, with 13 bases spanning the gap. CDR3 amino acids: CASSGRGENEQFF. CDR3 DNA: TGTGCCAGCTCGGGCAGGGGGGAGAATGAGCAGTTCTTC. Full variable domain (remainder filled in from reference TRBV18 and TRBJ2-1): NAGVMQNPRHLVRRRGQEARLRCSPMKGHSHVYWYRQLPEEGLKFMVYLQKENIIDESGMPKERFSAEFPKEGPSILRIQQVVRGDSAAYFCASSGRGENEQFFGPGTRLTVL.

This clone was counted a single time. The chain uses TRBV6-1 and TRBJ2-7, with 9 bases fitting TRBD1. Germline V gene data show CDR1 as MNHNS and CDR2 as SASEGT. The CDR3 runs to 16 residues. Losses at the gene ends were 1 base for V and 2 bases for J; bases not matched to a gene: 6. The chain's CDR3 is CASSEGGTGSPYEQYF. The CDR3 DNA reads TGTGCCAGCAGTGAAGGCGGGACAGGGTCCCCCTACGAGCAGTACTTC.

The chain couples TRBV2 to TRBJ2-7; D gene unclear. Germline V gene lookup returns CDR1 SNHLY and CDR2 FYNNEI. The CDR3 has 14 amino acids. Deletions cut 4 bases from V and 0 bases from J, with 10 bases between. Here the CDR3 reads CASSGGGSSYEQYF. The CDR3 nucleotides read TGTGCCAGCAGTGGAGGTGGGTCCTCCTACGAGCAGTACTTC.

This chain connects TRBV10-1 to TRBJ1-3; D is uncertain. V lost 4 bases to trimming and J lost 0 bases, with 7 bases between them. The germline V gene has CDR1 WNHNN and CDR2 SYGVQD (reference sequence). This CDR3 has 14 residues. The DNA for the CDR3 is TGCGCCAGCAGTGGAGGCATCTCTGGAAACACCATATATTTT. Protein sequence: CASSGGISGNTIYF.

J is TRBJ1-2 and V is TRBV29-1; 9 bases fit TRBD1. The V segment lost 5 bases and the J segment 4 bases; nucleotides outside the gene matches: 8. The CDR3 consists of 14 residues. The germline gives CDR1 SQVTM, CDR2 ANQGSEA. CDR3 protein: CSVRDRASIYGYTF. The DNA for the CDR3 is TGCAGCGTTCGGGACAGGGCTTCTATCTATGGCTACACCTTC.

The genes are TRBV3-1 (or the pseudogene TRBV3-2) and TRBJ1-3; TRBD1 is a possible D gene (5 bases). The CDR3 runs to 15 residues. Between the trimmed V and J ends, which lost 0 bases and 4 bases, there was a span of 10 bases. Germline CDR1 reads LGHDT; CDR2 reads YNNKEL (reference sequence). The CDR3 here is CASSQDSQAGNTIYF. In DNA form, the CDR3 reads TGTGCCAGCAGCCAAGATTCACAGGCAGGAAACACCATATATTTT.

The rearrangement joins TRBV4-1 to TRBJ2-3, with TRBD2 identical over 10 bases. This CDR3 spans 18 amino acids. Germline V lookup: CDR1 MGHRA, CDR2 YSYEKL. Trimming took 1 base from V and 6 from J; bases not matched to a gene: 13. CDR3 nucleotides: TGCGCCAGCAGCCAAGGAGTTCAAGCGGGGGGGCCGAAGGATACGCAGTATTTT. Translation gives CASSQGVQAGGPKDTQYF.

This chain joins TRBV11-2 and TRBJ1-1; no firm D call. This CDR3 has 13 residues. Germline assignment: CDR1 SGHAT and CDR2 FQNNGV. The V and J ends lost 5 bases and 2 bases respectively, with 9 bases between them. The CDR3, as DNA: TGTGCCAGCAGCCCTAATTTAAACACTGAAGCTTTCTTT. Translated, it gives CASSPNLNTEAFF.

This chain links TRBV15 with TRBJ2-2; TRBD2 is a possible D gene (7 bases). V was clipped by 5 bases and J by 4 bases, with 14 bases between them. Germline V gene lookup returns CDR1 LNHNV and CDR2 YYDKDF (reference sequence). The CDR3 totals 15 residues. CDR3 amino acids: CATSGWGGRTGELFF. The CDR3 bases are TGTGCCACCAGCGGTTGGGGGGGCCGCACCGGGGAGCTGTTTTTT.

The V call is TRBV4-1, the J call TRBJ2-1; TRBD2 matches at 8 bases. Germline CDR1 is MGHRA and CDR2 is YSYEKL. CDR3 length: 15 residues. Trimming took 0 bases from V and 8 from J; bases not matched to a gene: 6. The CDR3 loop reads CASSQDILADDEQFF. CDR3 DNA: TGCGCCAGCAGCCAAGATATACTAGCGGACGATGAGCAGTTCTTC.

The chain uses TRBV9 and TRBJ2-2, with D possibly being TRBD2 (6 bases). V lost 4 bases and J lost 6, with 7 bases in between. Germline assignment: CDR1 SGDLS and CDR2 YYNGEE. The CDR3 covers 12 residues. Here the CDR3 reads CASSRESGELFF. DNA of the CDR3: TGTGCCAGCAGCCGGGAGTCCGGGGAGCTGTTTTTT.

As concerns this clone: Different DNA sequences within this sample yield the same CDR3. The CDR3 DNA reads TGTGCCAGCAGCCAAGGGACAGGGGGCGAAGCTTTCTTT. It encodes CASSQGTGGEAFF. The chain uses TRBV9 and TRBJ1-1, with 12 nucleotides matching TRBD1. V was pared by 4 bases and J by 8 bases, with 3 bases of the junction left unmatched. CDR1 and CDR2 from the germline V gene are SGDLS and YYNGEE. The CDR3 has 13 residues.

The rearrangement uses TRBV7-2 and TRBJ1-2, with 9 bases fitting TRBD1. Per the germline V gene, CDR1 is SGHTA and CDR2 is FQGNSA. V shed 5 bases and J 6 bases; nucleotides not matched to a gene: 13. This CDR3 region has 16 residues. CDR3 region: CASSIHVGQGLNGYTF. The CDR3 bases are TGTGCCAGCAGCATCCATGTGGGACAGGGACTGAATGGCTACACCTTC.

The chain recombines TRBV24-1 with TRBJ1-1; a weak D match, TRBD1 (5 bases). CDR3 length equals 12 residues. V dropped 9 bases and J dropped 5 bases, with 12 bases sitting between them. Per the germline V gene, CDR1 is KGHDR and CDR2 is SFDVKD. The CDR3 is CATAGIGTEAFF. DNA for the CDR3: TGTGCCACCGCAGGGATAGGGACTGAAGCTTTCTTT.